This TCR beta chain appears in the sequencing data of a study of T cells in Graves' hyperthyroidism and ophthalmopathy. Study-level results: Onset of ophthalmopathy came a median around 6.5 months after the model predicted it. In the blood, most expanded thyroid clonotypes above 0.001 appeared as well.

Amplified regions were TCR beta CDR3 sequences from RNA transcripts. Carried out on the TCR CDR3, a first-round RT-PCR used the HTBI primer set. TCRdb re-analysed the multiplex PCR reads in MiXCR, keeping a single row per CDR3 protein. The profile shows 450,000 to 700,000 distinct CDR3 sequences, 35% to 55% of them singletons. Concerning this clonotype: Its cognate antigen is unknown. A single base separates this from a much larger clone, so it may be a read error.

The germline CDR1 and CDR2 sequences are MNHNS and SASEGT. The V gene lost 8 bases and the J gene lost 0 bases, with 11 bases spanning the gap. The CDR3 has 14 residues. This sequence originates from a woman aged 18-29 years with Graves' hyperthyroidism. The chain uses TRBV6-1 and TRBJ1-5; D might be TRBD1 (6 bases). Specimen: peripheral blood or thyroid tissue (not recorded which). CDR3 DNA: TGTGCCAGCGAGGTGGGACATAGCAATCAGCCCCAGCATTTT. This gives the protein CASEVGHSNQPQHF.